These 25 T cell receptor beta chains came from one sample sequenced in a study of cytomegalovirus exposure and HLA in healthy donors. Primers: 60 Vbeta forward and 13 Jbeta reverse. Only in-frame clones appear in the TCRdb table, and some are missing; sequencing was by immunoSEQ multiplex PCR. This table has around 180,000 clones, 82% appearing once. The specimen was PBMCs. All receptors come from a woman aged 50 to 60 in good health and CMV-seronegative.

The rearrangement uses TRBV6-5 and TRBJ2-1; the match to TRBD2 covers 7 bases. The CDR3 spans 14 residues. Unmatched junction bases numbered 3, after V lost 2 bases and J lost 5 bases. The germline V gene encodes CDR1 MNHEY and CDR2 SVGAGI. CDR3 nucleotides: TGTGCCAGCAGTTACACTAGCGCGCACAATGAGCAGTTCTTC. Translation gives CASSYTSAHNEQFF.

The rearrangement joins TRBV6-6 to TRBJ1-1, with D unresolved. The length of the CDR3 is 13 residues. Germline CDR1 reads MNHNY; CDR2 reads SVGAGI (reference sequence). V was cut by 2 bases and J by 11 bases, with 15 bases left in between. As DNA, the CDR3 is TGTGCCAGCAGTTACGGGGTCTCTCCGGGGGCTTTCTTT. This encodes CASSYGVSPGAFF.

The chain couples TRBV28 to TRBJ2-1; 10 bases fit TRBD2. The CDR3 runs 17 residues. The germline V gene has CDR1 MDHEN and CDR2 SYDVKM. With V trimmed by 4 bases and J by 5 bases, 11 bases remained unmatched. The CDR3 DNA follows: TGTGCCAGCAGTTCAATACTCATAAGCGGGAGGGACAATGAGCAGTTCTTC. Its protein product is CASSSILISGRDNEQFF.

This clone was observed a single time. The chain uses TRBV10-1 and TRBJ1-4; a weak D match, TRBD1 (6 bases). The CDR3 loop spans 16 amino acids. Germline assignment: CDR1 WNHNN and CDR2 SYGVQD (reference sequence). V was clipped by 6 bases and J by 4 bases, with 18 bases between them. CDR3 amino acids: CASSPGRGLNNEKLFF. The CDR3 DNA is TGCGCCAGCAGCCCCGGCAGGGGTTTGAATAATGAAAAACTGTTTTTT.

The V call is TRBV30, the J call TRBJ1-5, with 10 bases matching TRBD1. The CDR3 runs 14 residues. Per the germline V gene, CDR1 is GTSNPN and CDR2 is SVGIG (reference sequence). J gave up 4 bases and V 1 base, and 1 base lay outside the gene matches. CDR3 sequence (DNA): TGTGCCTGGAGTGGGACAGGGGGAAATCAGCCCCAGCATTTT. It specifies CAWSGTGGNQPQHF.

J is TRBJ1-4 and V is TRBV19; TRBD1 aligns across 7 bases. The CDR3 has 15 amino acids. V lost 5 bases and J lost 2; bases outside the gene matches: 5. In germline, CDR1 is LNHDA, CDR2 SQIVND (reference sequence). The CDR3 reads CASSQDRVTNEKLFF. CDR3 nucleotides: TGTGCCAGTAGTCAAGACAGGGTGACTAATGAAAAACTGTTTTTT.

This clone has just one count. The chain joins TRBV11-2 to TRBJ1-3, with a tentative D call TRBD1 (6 bases). The V gene's germline CDR1 is SGHAT and CDR2 FQNNGV. Deletions cut 5 bases from V and 1 base from J, with 12 bases between. The CDR3 is 15 residues long. CDR3 region: CASSRNTGSGNTIYF. The CDR3 DNA is TGTGCCAGCAGCCGTAATACAGGGTCTGGAAACACCATATATTTT.

The genes are TRBV19 and TRBJ2-7, with 7 bases lining up with TRBD2. V was clipped by 6 bases and J by 0 bases; unmatched bases: 8. This CDR3 has 15 amino acids. CDR1 and CDR2 from the germline V gene are LNHDA and SQIVND (reference sequence). DNA for the CDR3: TGTGCCAGTAGGTCCCGACTAGCTACCTCCTACGAGCAGTACTTC. It yields the protein CASRSRLATSYEQYF.

The chain couples TRBV7-9 to TRBJ2-1, with 10 nucleotides matching TRBD1. Trimming cost V 1 base and J 6 bases; bases outside gene matches: 9. CDR1 and CDR2 (germline): SEHNR, FQNEAQ (reference sequence). This CDR3 is 17 amino acids long. CDR3 coding DNA: TGTGCCAGCAGCTTAGACACCGGGACAGGGGAAGCCAATGAGCAGTTCTTC. This encodes CASSLDTGTGEANEQFF. Full variable domain (rest looked up from reference TRBV7-9 and TRBJ2-1): DTGVSQNPRHKITKRGQNVTFRCDPISEHNRLYWYRQTLGQGPEFLTYFQNEAQLEKSRLLSDRFSAERPKGSFSTLEIQRTEQGDSAMYLCASSLDTGTGEANEQFFGPGTRLTVL.

Details on this clone: The same CDR3 is also encoded by other DNA sequences in this sample. The chain has TRBV28 and TRBJ2-3, with D possibly being TRBD2 (6 bases). V dropped 5 bases and J dropped 2 bases, with 11 bases sitting between them. This CDR3 spans 14 amino acids. Germline CDR1 reads MDHEN; CDR2 reads SYDVKM. The CDR3 loop is CASSLGTSTDTQYF. The CDR3 DNA reads TGTGCCAGCAGTCTGGGGACTTCCACAGATACGCAGTATTTT.

V usage is TRBV19 and J usage is TRBJ2-1; a possible D gene is TRBD2 (5 bases). The V end was cut by 5 bases, the J end by 0 bases, with 20 bases between. The germline gives CDR1 LNHDA, CDR2 SQIVND (reference sequence). There are 18 residues in the CDR3. The CDR3 bases are TGTGCCAGTAGTTCCTCCCGAGACGGAGGATCCTCCTACAATGAGCAGTTCTTC. Residues: CASSSSRDGGSSYNEQFF.

The V and J genes are TRBV30 and TRBJ2-7, with D tentatively TRBD1 (5 bases). V lost 0 bases and J lost 4, with 10 bases in between. Per germline, CDR1 GTSNPN and CDR2 SVGIG (reference sequence). The CDR3 consists of 13 residues. The CDR3 nucleotides are TGTGCCTGGAGTGTAAGACAGCCGTACGAGCAGTACTTC. Amino acid sequence: CAWSVRQPYEQYF.

The chain links TRBV7-2 to TRBJ2-5, with D perhaps TRBD2 (5 bases). The CDR3 is 14 amino acids. Trimming took 4 bases from V and 1 from J, leaving 10 bases between them. Per the germline V gene, CDR1 is SGHTA and CDR2 is FQGNSA. This chain's CDR3 is CASSSTNFQETQYF. In nucleotides, the CDR3 is TGTGCCAGCAGCTCGACTAACTTCCAAGAGACCCAGTACTTC.

This chain uses TRBV7-2 with TRBJ2-5; D uncertain. Germline assignment: CDR1 SGHTA and CDR2 FQGNSA. This CDR3 contains 13 residues. V dropped 3 bases and J dropped 3 bases, with 8 bases sitting between them. CDR3 in DNA: TGTGCCAGCAGCTTTATGAGCAAAGAGACCCAGTACTTC. It specifies CASSFMSKETQYF.

This clone was observed a single time. The chain is built from TRBV13 and TRBJ2-7, with TRBD2 identical over 8 bases. The germline V gene has CDR1 PRHDT and CDR2 FYEKMQ (reference sequence). CDR3 length: 14 amino acids. J gave up 3 bases and V 7 bases, and 8 bases lay outside the gene matches. CDR3 coding DNA: TGTGCCAGCACGGGGGGGGGATCAGACTACGAGCAGTACTTC. It specifies CASTGGGSDYEQYF.

This clone was counted once. The rearrangement uses TRBV9 and TRBJ2-7, with a weak D call TRBD2 (5 bases). The CDR3 has 14 amino acids. Germline CDR1 SGDLS, CDR2 YYNGEE. V gave up 3 bases and J gave up 5 bases, with 15 bases separating them. CDR3 protein: CASSAGMWFDEQYF. CDR3 DNA: TGTGCCAGCAGCGCGGGGATGTGGTTTGACGAGCAGTACTTC.

Details on this clone: Sequence at one end of the junction differs from germline and may be a read error. CDR3 amino acids: CSSSSSNRVNSGNTIYF. As DNA, the CDR3 is TGTTCCAGCAGCTCCAGCAACCGGGTTAACTCTGGAAACACCATATATTTT. This chain uses TRBV7-9 with TRBJ1-3; D is unresolved. The CDR3 consists of 17 residues. Per the germline V gene, CDR1 is SEHNR and CDR2 is FQNEAQ (reference sequence).

The chain is built from TRBV2 and TRBJ2-1; D is uncertain. Germline V lookup: CDR1 SNHLY, CDR2 FYNNEI. The ends were cut back, 1 base at V and 8 bases at J, with 9 bases in the middle. This CDR3 has 13 amino acids. CDR3 DNA: TGTGCCAGCAGTGAAGACAATCTGGATGAGCAGTTCTTC. Amino acids: CASSEDNLDEQFF.

This chain links TRBV7-9 with TRBJ1-1; maybe TRBD1 (5 bases). In germline, CDR1 is SEHNR, CDR2 FQNEAQ (reference sequence). V lost 5 bases, J lost 5 bases, and 12 bases lay in between. The CDR3 has 13 amino acids. The CDR3 nucleotides are TGTGCCAGCAGCCCGTCTGGGGGGACTGAAGCTTTCTTT. Its translation: CASSPSGGTEAFF.

This rearrangement joins TRBV28 to TRBJ1-5; D is perhaps TRBD1 (6 bases). Germline V gives CDR1 MDHEN, CDR2 SYDVKM. The CDR3 sequence is 13 residues long. V was cut by 4 bases and J by 4 bases, with 8 bases left in between. CDR3 coding DNA: TGTGCCAGCAGTTACAGGGAAAATCAGCCCCAGCATTTT. Translation: CASSYRENQPQHF.

The gene calls are TRBV11-3 and TRBJ2-1; 12 bases fit TRBD2. Germline V gives CDR1 SGHNT, CDR2 YENEEA. After removal of 5 bases from V and 1 base from J, the junction contained 9 bases not matched to a gene. This CDR3 has 18 amino acids. CDR3 coding DNA: TGTGCCAGCAGCCATTCCCTGACTAGCGGGAGTTCCTACAATGAGCAGTTCTTC. It encodes CASSHSLTSGSSYNEQFF.

The V gene is TRBV7-9, the J gene TRBJ2-7, with D perhaps matching TRBD1 (5 bases). The CDR3 sequence is 16 residues long. V gave up 5 bases and J gave up 7 bases, with 24 bases separating them. Germline values: CDR1 SEHNR, CDR2 FQNEAQ (reference sequence). The CDR3 protein is CASSPAGHLDKGEQYF. The DNA of the CDR3 is TGTGCCAGCAGCCCTGCCGGACATTTAGATAAAGGAGAGCAGTACTTC.

The chain carries TRBV21-1 and TRBJ1-4; the table names TRBD1, a call not compared with the DNA. TRBV21-1 has pseudogene status. CDR3 size: 16 residues. CDR3 sequence: CASSNPGTERNEKLFF. In DNA, the CDR3 is TGTGCCAGCAGCAATCCCGGGACAGAGAGAAATGAAAAACTGTTTTTT.

The chain recombines TRBV2 with TRBJ1-2; no firm D call. The CDR3 contains 14 residues. CDR1 and CDR2 (germline): SNHLY, FYNNEI. Trimming stripped 10 bases from V and 5 bases from J, with 20 bases between. The chain's CDR3 is CATTRGGLSYGYTF. CDR3 nucleotides: TGTGCCACGACTCGAGGCGGCCTTAGTTATGGCTACACCTTC.

This rearrangement joins TRBV9 to TRBJ1-2; D is uncertain. The CDR3 spans 14 residues. The germline V gene encodes CDR1 SGDLS and CDR2 YYNGEE. Trimming pared 3 bases from V and 5 bases from J, leaving 14 bases between. CDR3 bases: TGTGCCAGCAGCGCCACGGACGGGATTTATGGCTACACCTTC. This translates into CASSATDGIYGYTF.